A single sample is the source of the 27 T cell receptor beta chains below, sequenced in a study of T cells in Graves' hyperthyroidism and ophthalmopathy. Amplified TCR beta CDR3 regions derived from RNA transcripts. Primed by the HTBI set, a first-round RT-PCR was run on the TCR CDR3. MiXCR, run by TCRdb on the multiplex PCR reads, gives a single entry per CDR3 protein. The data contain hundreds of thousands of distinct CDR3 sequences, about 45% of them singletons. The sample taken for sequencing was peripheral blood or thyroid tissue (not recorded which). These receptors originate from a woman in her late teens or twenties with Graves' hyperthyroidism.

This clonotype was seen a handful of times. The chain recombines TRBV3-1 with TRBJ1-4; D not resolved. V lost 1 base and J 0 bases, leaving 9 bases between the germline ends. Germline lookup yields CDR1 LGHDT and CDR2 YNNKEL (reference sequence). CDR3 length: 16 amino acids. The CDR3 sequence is CASSQAPGSTNEKLFF. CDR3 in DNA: TGTGCCAGCAGCCAAGCCCCGGGATCAACTAATGAAAAACTGTTTTTT.

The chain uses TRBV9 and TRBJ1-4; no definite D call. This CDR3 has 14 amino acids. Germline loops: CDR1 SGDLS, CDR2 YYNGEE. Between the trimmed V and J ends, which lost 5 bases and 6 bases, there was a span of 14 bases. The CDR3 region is CASSEFDTDEKLFF. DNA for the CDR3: TGTGCCAGCAGTGAATTCGACACGGATGAAAAACTGTTTTTT.

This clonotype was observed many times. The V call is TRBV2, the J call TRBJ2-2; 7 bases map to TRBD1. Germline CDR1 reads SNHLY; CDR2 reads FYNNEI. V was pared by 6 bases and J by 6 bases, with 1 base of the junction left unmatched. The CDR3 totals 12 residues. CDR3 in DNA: TGTGCCAGCAGAGACAGGGCCGGGGAGCTGTTTTTT. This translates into CASRDRAGELFF.

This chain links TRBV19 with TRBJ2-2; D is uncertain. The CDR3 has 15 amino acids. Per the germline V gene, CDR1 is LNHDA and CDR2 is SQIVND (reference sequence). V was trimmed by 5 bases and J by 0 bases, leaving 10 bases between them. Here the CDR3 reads CASSAWATNTGELFF. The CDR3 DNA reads TGTGCCAGTAGTGCGTGGGCAACGAACACCGGGGAGCTGTTTTTT.

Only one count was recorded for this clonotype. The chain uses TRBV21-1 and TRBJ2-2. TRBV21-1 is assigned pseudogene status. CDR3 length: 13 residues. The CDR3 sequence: CASSQARAGELFF. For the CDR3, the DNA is TGTGCCAGCAGCCAAGCGCGGGCCGGGGAGCTGTTTTTT.

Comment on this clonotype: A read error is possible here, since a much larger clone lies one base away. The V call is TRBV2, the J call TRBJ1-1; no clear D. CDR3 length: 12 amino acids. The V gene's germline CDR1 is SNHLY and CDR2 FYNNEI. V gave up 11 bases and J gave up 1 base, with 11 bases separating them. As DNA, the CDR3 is TGTGCCGGTGCCGATCCGAACACTGAAGCTTTCTTT. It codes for CAGADPNTEAFF.

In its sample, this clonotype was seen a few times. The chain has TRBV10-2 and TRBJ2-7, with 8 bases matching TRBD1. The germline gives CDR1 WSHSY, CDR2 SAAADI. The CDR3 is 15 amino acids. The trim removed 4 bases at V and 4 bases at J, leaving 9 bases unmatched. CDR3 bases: TGCGCCAGCAGTGTCTCCGGGACAGGATTGTACGAGCAGTACTTC. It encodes CASSVSGTGLYEQYF.

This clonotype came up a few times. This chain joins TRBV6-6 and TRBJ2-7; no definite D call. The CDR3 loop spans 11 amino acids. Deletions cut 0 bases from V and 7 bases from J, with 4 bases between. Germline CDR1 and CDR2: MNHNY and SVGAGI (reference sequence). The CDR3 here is CASSYSWEQYF. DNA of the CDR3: TGTGCCAGCAGTTACTCTTGGGAGCAGTACTTC.

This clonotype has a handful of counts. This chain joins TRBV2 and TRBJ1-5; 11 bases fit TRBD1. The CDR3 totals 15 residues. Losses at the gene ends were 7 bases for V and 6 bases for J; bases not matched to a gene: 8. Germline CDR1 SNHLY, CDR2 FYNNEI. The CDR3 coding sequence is TGTGCCAGCACCTATGGACAGGGGGCTGGTCAGCCCCAGCATTTT. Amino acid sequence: CASTYGQGAGQPQHF.

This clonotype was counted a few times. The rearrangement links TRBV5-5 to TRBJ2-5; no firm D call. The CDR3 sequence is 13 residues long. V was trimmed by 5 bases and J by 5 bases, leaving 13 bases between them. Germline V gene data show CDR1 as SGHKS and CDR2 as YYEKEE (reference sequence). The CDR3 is CASRTGTRETQYF. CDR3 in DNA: TGTGCCAGCAGGACCGGAACACGGGAGACCCAGTACTTC.

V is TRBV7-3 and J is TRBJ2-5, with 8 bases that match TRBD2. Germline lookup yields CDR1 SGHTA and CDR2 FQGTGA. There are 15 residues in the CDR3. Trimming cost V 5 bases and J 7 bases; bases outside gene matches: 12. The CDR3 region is CASSPSREGGVTQYF. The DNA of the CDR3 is TGTGCCAGCAGCCCAAGTCGGGAGGGCGGCGTGACCCAGTACTTC.

CDR3 nucleotide sequence: TGCAGCGTAGACAGGGGGCATGGCTACACCTTC. Protein sequence: CSVDRGHGYTF. The chain couples TRBV29-1 to TRBJ1-2; 10 bases align to TRBD1. CDR1 is SQVTM, CDR2 ANQGSEA, per germline. The CDR3 is 11 residues long. With 6 bases clipped from V and 6 bases from J, the junction kept 1 base outside the gene matches.

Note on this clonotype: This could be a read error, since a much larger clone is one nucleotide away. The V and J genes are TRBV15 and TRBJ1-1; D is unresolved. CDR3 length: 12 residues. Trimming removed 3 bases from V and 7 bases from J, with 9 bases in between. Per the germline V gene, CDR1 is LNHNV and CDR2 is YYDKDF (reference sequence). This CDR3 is CATSSVIYEAFF. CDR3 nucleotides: TGTGCCACCAGCAGCGTTATCTATGAAGCTTTCTTT.

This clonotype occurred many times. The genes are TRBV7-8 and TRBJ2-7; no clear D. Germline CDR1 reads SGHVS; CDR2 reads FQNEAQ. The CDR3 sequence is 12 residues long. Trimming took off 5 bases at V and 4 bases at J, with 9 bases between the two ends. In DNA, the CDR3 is TGTGCCAGCAGCCAATCCCCGTACGAGCAGTACTTC. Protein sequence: CASSQSPYEQYF.

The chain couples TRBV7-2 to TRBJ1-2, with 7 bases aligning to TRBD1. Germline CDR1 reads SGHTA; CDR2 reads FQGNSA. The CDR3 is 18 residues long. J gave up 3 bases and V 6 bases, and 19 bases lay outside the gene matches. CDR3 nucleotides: TGTGCCAGCAGGTCCATCCGAACCGACAGGGAGGCAGACTATGGCTACACCTTC. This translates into CASRSIRTDREADYGYTF.

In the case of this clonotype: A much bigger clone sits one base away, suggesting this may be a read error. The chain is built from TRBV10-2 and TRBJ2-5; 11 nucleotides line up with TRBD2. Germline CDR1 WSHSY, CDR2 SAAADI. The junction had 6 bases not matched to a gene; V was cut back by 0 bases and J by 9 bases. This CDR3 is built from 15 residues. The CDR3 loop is CASSESTSGIEAQYF. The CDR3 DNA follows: TGCGCCAGCAGTGAGTCGACTAGCGGGATTGAGGCCCAGTACTTC.

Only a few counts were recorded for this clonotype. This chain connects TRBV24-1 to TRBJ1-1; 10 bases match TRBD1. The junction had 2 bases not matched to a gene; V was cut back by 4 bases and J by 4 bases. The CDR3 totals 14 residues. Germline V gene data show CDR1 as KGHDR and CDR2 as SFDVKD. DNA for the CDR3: TGTGCCACCAGTGAAGACAGGGGGCCCACTGAAGCTTTCTTT. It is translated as CATSEDRGPTEAFF.

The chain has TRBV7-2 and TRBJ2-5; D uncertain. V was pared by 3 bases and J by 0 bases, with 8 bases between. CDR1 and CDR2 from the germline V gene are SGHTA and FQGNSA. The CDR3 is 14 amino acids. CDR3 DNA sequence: TGTGCCAGCAGCTTGGATGGGTACCAAGAGACCCAGTACTTC. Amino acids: CASSLDGYQETQYF.

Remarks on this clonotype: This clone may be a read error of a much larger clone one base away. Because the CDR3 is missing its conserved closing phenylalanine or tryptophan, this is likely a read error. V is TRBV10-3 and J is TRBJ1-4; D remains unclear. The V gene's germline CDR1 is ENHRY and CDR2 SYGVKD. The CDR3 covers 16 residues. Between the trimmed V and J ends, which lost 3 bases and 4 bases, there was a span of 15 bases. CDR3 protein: CAISDPSSRGNEKLFL. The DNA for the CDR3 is TGTGCCATCAGTGACCCAAGCTCTCGGGGTAATGAAAAACTGTTTTTG.

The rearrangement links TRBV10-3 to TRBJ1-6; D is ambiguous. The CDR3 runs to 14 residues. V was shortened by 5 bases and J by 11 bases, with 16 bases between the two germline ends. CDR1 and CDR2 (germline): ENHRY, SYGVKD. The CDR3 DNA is TGTGCCATCAGTCCGCCCCTCGCTGGAACACCCCTCCACTTT. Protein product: CAISPPLAGTPLHF.

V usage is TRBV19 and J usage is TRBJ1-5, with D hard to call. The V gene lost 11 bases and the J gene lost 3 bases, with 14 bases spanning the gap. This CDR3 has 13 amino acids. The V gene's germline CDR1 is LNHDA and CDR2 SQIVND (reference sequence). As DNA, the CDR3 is TGTGCCTCCTATGGCAGCTACAATCAGCCCCAGCATTTT. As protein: CASYGSYNQPQHF.

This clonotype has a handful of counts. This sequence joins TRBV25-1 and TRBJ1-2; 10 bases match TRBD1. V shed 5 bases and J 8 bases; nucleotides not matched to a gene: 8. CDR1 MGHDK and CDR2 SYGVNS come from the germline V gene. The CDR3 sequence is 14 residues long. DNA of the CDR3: TGTGCCAGCAGTACCGGGACAGGGGCGGTGGGCTACACCTTC. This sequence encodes CASSTGTGAVGYTF.

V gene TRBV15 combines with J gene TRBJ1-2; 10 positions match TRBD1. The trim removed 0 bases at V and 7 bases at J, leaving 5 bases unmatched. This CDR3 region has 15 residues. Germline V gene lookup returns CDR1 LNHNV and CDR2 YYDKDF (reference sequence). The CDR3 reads CATSRDRDRGTGYTF. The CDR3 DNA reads TGTGCCACCAGCAGAGATCGGGACAGGGGAACTGGCTACACCTTC.

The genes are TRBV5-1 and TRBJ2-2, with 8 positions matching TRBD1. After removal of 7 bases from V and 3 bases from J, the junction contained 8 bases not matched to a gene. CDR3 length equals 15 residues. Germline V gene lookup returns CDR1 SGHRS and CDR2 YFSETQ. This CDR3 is CASGRAGGDTGELFF. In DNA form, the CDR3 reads TGCGCCAGCGGTCGCGCAGGGGGCGACACCGGGGAGCTGTTTTTT.

The DNA for the CDR3 is TGTGCCAGTAGTATAAGTCAGTTCCGAGCTAACTATGGCTACACCTTC. Translating it yields CASSISQFRANYGYTF. V usage is TRBV19 and J usage is TRBJ1-2; D remains ambiguous. The CDR3 has 16 amino acids. The germline CDR1 and CDR2 sequences are LNHDA and SQIVND (reference sequence). The V end lost 2 bases, the J end lost 0 bases, and 13 bases lay between the germline ends.

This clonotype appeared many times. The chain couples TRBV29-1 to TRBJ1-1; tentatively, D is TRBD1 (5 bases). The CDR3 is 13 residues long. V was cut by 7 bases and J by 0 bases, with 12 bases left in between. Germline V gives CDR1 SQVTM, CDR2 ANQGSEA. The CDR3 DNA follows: TGCAGCGGATGGACACCTATGAACACTGAAGCTTTCTTT. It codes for CSGWTPMNTEAFF.

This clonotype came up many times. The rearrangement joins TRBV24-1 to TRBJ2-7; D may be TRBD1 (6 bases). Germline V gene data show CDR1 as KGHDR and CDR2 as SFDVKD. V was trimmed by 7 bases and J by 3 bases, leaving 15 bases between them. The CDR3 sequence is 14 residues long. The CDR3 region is CATRWTVGNYEQYF. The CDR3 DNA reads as TGTGCCACCAGGTGGACAGTCGGTAACTACGAGCAGTACTTC.